This TCR beta chain was sequenced for a study of CD8+ T cells in alopecia areata. Study results and caveats: Scalp samples also yield sequences from resident alphabeta T cells of normal skin.

This clone showed up just a few times. Its antigen is as yet unknown. Extraction of RNA preceded its reverse transcription into cDNA, which served as the sequencing template. The repertoire was sequenced with immunoSEQ multiplex PCR; TCRdb's copy has only in-frame clones and lacks some. The sample lists 110,000 to 150,000 clones; roughly 58% were seen once. This receptor was identified in a human donor in good health. Sequencing was performed on CD8+ T cells sorted from blood.

CDR3 residues: CSVVGTGVGYTF. DNA for the CDR3: TGCAGCGTTGTCGGGACAGGGGTCGGCTACACCTTC. The chain links TRBV29-1 to TRBJ1-2; TRBD1 matches 10 bases. Trimming at V came to 4 bases and at J to 8 bases, leaving 4 bases not matched to a gene. CDR3 size: 12 residues. Germline V gives CDR1 SQVTM, CDR2 ANQGSEA.